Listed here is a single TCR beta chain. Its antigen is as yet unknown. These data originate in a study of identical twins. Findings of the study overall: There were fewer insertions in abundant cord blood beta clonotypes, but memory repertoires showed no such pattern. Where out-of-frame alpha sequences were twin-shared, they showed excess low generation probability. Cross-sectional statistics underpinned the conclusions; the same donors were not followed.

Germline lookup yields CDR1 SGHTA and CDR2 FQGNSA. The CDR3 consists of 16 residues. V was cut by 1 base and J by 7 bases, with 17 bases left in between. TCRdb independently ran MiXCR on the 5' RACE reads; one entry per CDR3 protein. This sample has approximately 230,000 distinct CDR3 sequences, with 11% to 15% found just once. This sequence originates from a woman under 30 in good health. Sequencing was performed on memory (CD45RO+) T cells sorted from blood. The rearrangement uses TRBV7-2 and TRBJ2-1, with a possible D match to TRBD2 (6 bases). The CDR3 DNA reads TGTGCCAGCAGCTTAGGGGCGACTAGTTGGCGGAATGAGCAGTTCTTC. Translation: CASSLGATSWRNEQFF.